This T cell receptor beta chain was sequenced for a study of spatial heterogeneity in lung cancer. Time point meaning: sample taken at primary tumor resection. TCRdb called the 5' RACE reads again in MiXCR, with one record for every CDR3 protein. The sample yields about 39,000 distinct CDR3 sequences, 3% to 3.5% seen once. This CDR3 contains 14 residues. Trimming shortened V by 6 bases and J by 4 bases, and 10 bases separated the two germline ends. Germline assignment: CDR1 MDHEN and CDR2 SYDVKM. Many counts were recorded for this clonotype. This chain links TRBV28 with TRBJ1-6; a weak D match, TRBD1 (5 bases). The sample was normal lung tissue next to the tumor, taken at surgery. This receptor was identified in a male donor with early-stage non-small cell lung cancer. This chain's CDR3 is CASSPGGYNSPLHF. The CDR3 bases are TGTGCCAGCAGCCCGGGGGGATATAATTCACCCCTCCACTTT.